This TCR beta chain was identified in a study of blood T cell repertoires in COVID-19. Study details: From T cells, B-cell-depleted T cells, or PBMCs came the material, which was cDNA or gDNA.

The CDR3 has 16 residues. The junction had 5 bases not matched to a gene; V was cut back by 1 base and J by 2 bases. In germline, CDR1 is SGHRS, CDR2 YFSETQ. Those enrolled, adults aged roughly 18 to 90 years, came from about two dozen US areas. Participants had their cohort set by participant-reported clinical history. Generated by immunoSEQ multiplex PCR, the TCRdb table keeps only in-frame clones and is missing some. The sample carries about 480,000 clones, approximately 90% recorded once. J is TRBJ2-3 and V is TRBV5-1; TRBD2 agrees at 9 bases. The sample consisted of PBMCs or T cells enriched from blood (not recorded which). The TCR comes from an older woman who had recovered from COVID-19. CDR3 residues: CASSLRVAGVTDTQYF. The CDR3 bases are TGCGCCAGCAGCTTGAGGGTAGCGGGGGTCACAGATACGCAGTATTTT. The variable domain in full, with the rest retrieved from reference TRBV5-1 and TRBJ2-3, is KAGVTQTPRYLIKTRGQQVTLSCSPISGHRSVSWYQQTPGQGLQFLFEYFSETQRNKGNFPGRFSGRQFSNSRSEMNVSTLELGDSALYLCASSLRVAGVTDTQYFGPGTRLTVL.